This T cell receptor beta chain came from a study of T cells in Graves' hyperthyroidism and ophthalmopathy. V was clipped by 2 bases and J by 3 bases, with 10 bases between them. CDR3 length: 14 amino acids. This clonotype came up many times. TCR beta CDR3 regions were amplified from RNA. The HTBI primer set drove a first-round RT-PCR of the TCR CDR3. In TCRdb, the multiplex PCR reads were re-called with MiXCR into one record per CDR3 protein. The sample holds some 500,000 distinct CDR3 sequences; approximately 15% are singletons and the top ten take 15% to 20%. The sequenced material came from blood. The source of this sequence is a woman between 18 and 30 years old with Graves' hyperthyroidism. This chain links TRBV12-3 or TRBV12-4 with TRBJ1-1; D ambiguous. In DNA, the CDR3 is TGTGCCAGCAGTTTACGGGTAGGAGACACTGAAGCTTTCTTT. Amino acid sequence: CASSLRVGDTEAFF.